The next 19 T cell receptor beta chains were all read from a single sample in a study of T cell repertoires in aging, cancer and after chemotherapy. TCR beta rearrangements were amplified from peripheral blood genomic DNA. TRB rearrangements spanning V, D and J were amplified using mixed TRB-A/B primers. Each CDR3 protein gets one entry after TCRdb re-called the multiplex PCR reads with MiXCR. The sample has some 1,500 distinct CDR3 sequences; 23% are singletons. The specimen sequenced was blood. The receptors were gathered from a human donor with a blood cancer.

The chain links TRBV9 to TRBJ1-2, with 8 bases identical to TRBD1. V lost 3 bases to trimming and J lost 5 bases; unmatched junction nucleotides: 9. CDR1 is SGDLS and CDR2 is YYNGEE in the germline V gene. CDR3 length: 15 residues. CDR3 DNA: TGTGCCAGCAGCGGATGGACAGGGCTCGGATATGGCTACACCTTC. Amino acid sequence: CASSGWTGLGYGYTF.

This clonotype has more than one count but fewer than ten. The J gene is TRBJ1-2, the V gene TRBV11-2; a possible D gene is TRBD1 (6 bases). This CDR3 contains 12 residues. Germline CDR1 is SGHAT and CDR2 is FQNNGV. The germline V and J ends were trimmed by 5 bases and 11 bases, with 15 bases remaining between them. The CDR3 coding sequence is TGTGCCAGCAGCCAGTGGGGGGGCCAATACACCTTC. It translates to CASSQWGGQYTF.

A few counts support this clonotype. The chain recombines TRBV5-1 with TRBJ2-3, with D perhaps TRBD2 (6 bases). Germline V lookup: CDR1 SGHRS, CDR2 YFSETQ. This CDR3 region has 14 residues. The ends were cut back, 3 bases at V and 2 bases at J, with 10 bases in the middle. CDR3 amino acids: CASSSGEVTDTQYF. The DNA of the CDR3 is TGCGCCAGCAGCTCCGGGGAGGTCACAGATACGCAGTATTTT.

Within the sample, this clonotype is medium-sized (0.01 to 0.1%). J is TRBJ2-1 and V is TRBV20-1; D is possibly TRBD2 (5 bases). Germline assignment: CDR1 DFQATT and CDR2 SNEGSKA (reference sequence). The CDR3 has 15 residues. The ends were cut back, 0 bases at V and 4 bases at J, with 13 bases in the middle. This chain's CDR3 is CSARDARGNYNEQFF. CDR3 nucleotides: TGCAGTGCTAGAGATGCCCGGGGAAATTACAATGAGCAGTTCTTC.

Of note for this clonotype: A much larger clone is a single base away; this may be a read error. This sequence joins TRBV6-2 or TRBV6-3 and TRBJ2-1; 11 nucleotides match TRBD2. The CDR3 spans 16 residues. Germline lookup yields CDR1 MNHEY and CDR2 SVGEGT. The CDR3 nucleotides are TGTGCCAGCAGCCCCCATAGCGGGGGGGCGTACAATGAGCAGTCCTTC. Amino acid sequence: CASSPHSGGAYNEQSF.

This clonotype is large (0.1 to 1%) by share. V is TRBV12-3 or TRBV12-4 and J is TRBJ2-1, with D perhaps assigned TRBD1 or TRBD2 (5 bases each). V lost 8 bases, J lost 6 bases, and 17 bases lay in between. The CDR3 consists of 14 residues. DNA of the CDR3: TGTGCCAGCGCCCGGGACCCGGGCCCCAATGAGCAGTTCTTC. Its protein product is CASARDPGPNEQFF.

Comment on this clonotype: At one end, the junction sequence differs from germline, possibly due to a read error. The genes are TRBV5-6 and TRBJ1-6, with D uncertain. Germline CDR1 SGHDT, CDR2 YYEEEE. This CDR3 is 18 amino acids long. Here the CDR3 reads CASSRRQPDTSYNSPLHF. CDR3 nucleotides: TGCGCCAGCAGCCGGCGGCAACCTGACACCTCCTATAATTCACCCCTCCACTTT.

This clonotype was seen a handful of times. The junction departs from germline at one end; a sequencing error may be responsible. The CDR3 DNA reads as TGTGCTAGCAGCCCGGACCAAGAGACCCAGTACTTC. Encoded protein: CASSPDQETQYF. This chain connects TRBV7-9 to TRBJ2-5; D uncertain. Germline V gene lookup returns CDR1 SEHNR and CDR2 FQNEAQ (reference sequence). The length of the CDR3 is 12 residues.

This clonotype is labeled as large. The chain is built from TRBV27 and TRBJ2-3; the D gene is possibly TRBD2 (5 bases). The CDR3 extends over 14 amino acids. Trimming removed 8 bases from V and 4 bases from J, with 16 bases in between. Germline values: CDR1 MNHEY, CDR2 SMNVEV (reference sequence). The CDR3, as DNA: TGTGCCAGCTGGGTCACTACCGGGGCAGATACGCAGTATTTT. As protein: CASWVTTGADTQYF.

Within the sample, this clonotype is medium-sized (0.01 to 0.1%). The V gene is TRBV4-2, the J gene TRBJ1-5; no definite D call. Trimming pared 1 base from V and 3 bases from J, leaving 7 bases between. The CDR3 spans 14 residues. CDR1 LGHNA and CDR2 YNFKEQ come from the germline V gene. CDR3 residues: CASSQVGINQPQHF. CDR3 nucleotides: TGTGCCAGCAGCCAAGTCGGGATCAATCAGCCCCAGCATTTT.

This clonotype is termed medium-sized. The rearrangement joins TRBV18 to TRBJ2-1; 7 nucleotides align to TRBD2. The CDR3 is made up of 14 amino acids. Germline V CDR1 and CDR2: KGHSH, LQKENI. The V and J ends lost 3 bases and 6 bases, in that order; junction bases with no gene match: 5. CDR3 sequence (DNA): TGTGCCAGCTCACCCCCGGGGGGACGCAATGAGCAGTTCTTC. The encoded protein is CASSPPGGRNEQFF.

This clonotype is classed as medium-sized (0.01 to 0.1%). This rearrangement joins TRBV10-1 to TRBJ2-2; D is ambiguous. Trimming stripped 4 bases from V and 1 base from J, with 7 bases between. The CDR3 spans 14 residues. From germline, CDR1 is WNHNN and CDR2 SYGVQD (reference sequence). In DNA form, the CDR3 reads TGCGCCAGCAGTGTCGTCGGGAACACCGGGGAGCTGTTTTTT. Translation gives CASSVVGNTGELFF.

This clonotype is medium-sized (0.01 to 0.1%) within its sample. The rearrangement links TRBV18 to TRBJ1-1; 8 bases line up with TRBD1. With 1 base clipped from V and 3 bases from J, the junction kept 7 bases outside the gene matches. Germline assignment: CDR1 KGHSH and CDR2 LQKENI. The CDR3 is 16 residues long. The CDR3 DNA reads as TGTGCCAGCTCACCACAGACAGGGGCGTGGGACACTGAAGCTTTCTTT. This gives the protein CASSPQTGAWDTEAFF.

This clonotype is deemed medium-sized (0.01 to 0.1%). The chain links TRBV10-3 to TRBJ2-7; no clear D. CDR1 ENHRY and CDR2 SYGVKD come from the germline V gene. Trimming shortened V by 0 bases and J by 2 bases, and 5 bases separated the two germline ends. CDR3 length equals 13 residues. CDR3 sequence (DNA): TGTGCCATCAGTGAGTCGTCCGCCTACGAGCAGTACTTC. Its protein product is CAISESSAYEQYF.

This clonotype is categorized as large. The chain employs TRBV6-2 or TRBV6-3 and TRBJ2-3, with D possibly TRBD2 on 6 matching bases. V lost 10 bases to trimming and J lost 0 bases, with 8 bases between them. Germline V CDR1 and CDR2: MNHEY, SVGEGT. This CDR3 comprises 12 residues. The CDR3 loop reads CAIAGSTDTQYF. As DNA, the CDR3 is TGTGCCATTGCGGGGAGCACAGATACGCAGTATTTT.

Regarding this clonotype: This may come from a read error, since a much larger clone is one base off. The J gene is TRBJ1-5, the V gene TRBV27; D is unresolved. This CDR3 has 15 residues. Trimming removed 4 bases at V and 0 bases at J, with 10 bases between. Germline CDR1 reads MNHEY; CDR2 reads SMNVEV (reference sequence). In DNA, the CDR3 is TGTGCCAGCAGTTACTTCATTAATAGCAATCAGCCCCAGCATTTT. This gives the protein CASSYFINSNQPQHF.

This clonotype is termed large. DNA for the CDR3: TGTGCCGCATCAGGAACGAACACCGGGGAGCTGTTTTTT. Translation gives CAASGTNTGELFF. V is TRBV7-6 and J is TRBJ2-2; no firm D call. In germline, CDR1 is SGHVS, CDR2 FNYEAQ. This CDR3 contains 13 residues. V was shortened by 11 bases and J by 0 bases, with 10 bases between the two germline ends.

This clonotype is termed medium-sized. The chain recombines TRBV12-3 or TRBV12-4 with TRBJ2-4; 8 nucleotides match TRBD1. The CDR3 runs to 15 residues. V lost 4 bases to trimming and J lost 7 bases; unmatched junction nucleotides: 9. CDR3 bases: TGTGCCAGCAGTTCCGGGACAGGAGCCTCCAACATTCAGTACTTC. Its translation is CASSSGTGASNIQYF.

The chain links TRBV5-6 to TRBJ2-3; 8 bases match TRBD2. CDR3 length: 17 amino acids. CDR1 is SGHDT, CDR2 YYEEEE, per germline. Trimming removed 2 bases from V and 0 bases from J; junction bases left unmatched: 8. CDR3 in DNA: TGTGCCAGCAGCTTCCCGACTAGCGTCGTTAGCACAGATACGCAGTATTTT. It specifies CASSFPTSVVSTDTQYF.